This T cell receptor (beta chain) was found in a study of shared clonotypes between healthy human individuals. This table comes from immunoSEQ multiplex PCR, and its TCRdb copy is limited to in-frame clones, with some not included. The repertoire holds 100,000 to 130,000 clones, with about 71% as singletons. Note on this clone: The CDR3 carries no conserved terminal phenylalanine or tryptophan, so it likely arises from a read error.

The CDR3 runs to 13 residues. Germline V gene sequence: CDR1 MDHEN, CDR2 SYDVKM. V was pared by 1 base and J by 2 bases, with 6 bases between. The receptor was isolated from a woman aged 25 to 39 in good health. J is TRBJ2-7 and V is TRBV28; D uncertain. Sequencing was done on a sample of memory CD8+ T cells sorted from blood. The subset was: CD45RO+ cells pooled with CCR7-negative TemRA cells. The DNA of the CDR3 is TGTGCCAGCAGTTTATCGCTAACCTACGAGCAGTACCTC. The encoded protein is CASSLSLTYEQYL.